This passage covers 9 T cell receptor beta chains from one sample sequenced in a study of blood T cells in healthy people across ages. With a J-beta primer mix and a sample-barcoded 5' primer, a second PCR ran about 7 to 11 cycles. TCRdb reprocessed the 5' RACE reads with MiXCR, giving one entry per CDR3 protein. The sample lists just over 800,000 distinct CDR3 sequences, 60% to 80% occurring once. The sequencing input was blood. The source of these receptors is a man aged 30 to 45 in good health.

The gene calls are TRBV7-3 and TRBJ2-1; 9 positions agree with TRBD1. This CDR3 has 16 residues. With 5 bases clipped from V and 7 bases from J, the junction kept 12 bases outside the gene matches. The germline V gene has CDR1 SGHTA and CDR2 FQGTGA. DNA of the CDR3: TGTGCCAGCAGCCCCCCGGGACAGGGCGGACGTAATGAGCAGTTCTTC. Its translation is CASSPPGQGGRNEQFF.

The chain links TRBV2 to TRBJ2-7; either TRBD1 or TRBD2 may supply D (5 bases each). The length of the CDR3 is 15 residues. Germline CDR1 reads SNHLY; CDR2 reads FYNNEI. Trimming took 7 bases from V and 6 from J, leaving 22 bases between them. This CDR3 reads CASILSRTPEGEQYF. The CDR3 DNA sequence: TGTGCCAGCATCCTCTCCCGGACACCCGAGGGCGAGCAGTACTTC.

The gene calls are TRBV15 and TRBJ1-6; D uncertain. CDR3 length: 16 amino acids. V was cut by 4 bases and J by 0 bases, with 10 bases left in between. CDR1 is LNHNV, CDR2 YYDKDF, per germline (reference sequence). CDR3: CATSKDGSSYNSPLHF. DNA for the CDR3: TGTGCCACCAGCAAGGACGGAAGCTCCTATAATTCACCCCTCCACTTT. Full variable domain (rest looked up from reference TRBV15 and TRBJ1-6): DAMVIQNPRYQVTQFGKPVTLSCSQTLNHNVMYWYQQKSSQAPKLLFHYYDKDFNNEADTPDNFQSRRPNTSFCFLDIRSPGLGDTAMYLCATSKDGSSYNSPLHFGNGTRLTVT.

The table lists this clonotype with a few counts. The rearrangement uses TRBV7-2 and TRBJ2-5, with 14 bases matching TRBD2. Germline values: CDR1 SGHTA, CDR2 FQGNSA. Trimming removed 0 bases from V and 3 bases from J; junction bases left unmatched: 6. The CDR3 contains 18 residues. The DNA for the CDR3 is TGTGCCAGCAGCTTAGCGGGAGGACTAGCGGGGGGCAAAGAGACCCAGTACTTC. Amino acids: CASSLAGGLAGGKETQYF.

The rearrangement uses TRBV29-1 and TRBJ2-1; perhaps TRBD1 as D (7 bases). Trimming shortened V by 4 bases and J by 1 base, and 11 bases separated the two germline ends. Germline loops: CDR1 SQVTM, CDR2 ANQGSEA. The CDR3 loop spans 14 amino acids. DNA of the CDR3: TGCAGCGTTGGCCAGGGGGGATCCTACAATGAGCAGTTCTTC. Protein product: CSVGQGGSYNEQFF.

This clonotype was seen just once. Here the CDR3 DNA reads TGTGCCAGCACCCACCTCGGGCAGGGGGCTAATGAGCAGTTCTTC. Translating it yields CASTHLGQGANEQFF. The V call is TRBV12-3 or TRBV12-4, the J call TRBJ2-1; TRBD1 matches 8 bases. V lost 7 bases and J lost 7; bases outside the gene matches: 12. This CDR3 is 15 amino acids long.

The chain links TRBV7-9 to TRBJ2-3; 7 nucleotides align to TRBD2. CDR3 length: 15 amino acids. Trimming cost V 5 bases and J 3 bases; bases outside gene matches: 8. Germline assignment: CDR1 SEHNR and CDR2 FQNEAQ (reference sequence). The CDR3 coding sequence is TGTGCCAGCAGCCCACTAGCGCTTGGGACAGATACGCAGTATTTT. Amino acid sequence: CASSPLALGTDTQYF.

This clonotype was detected only a few times. The rearrangement uses TRBV20-1 and TRBJ1-4, with a tentative D call TRBD1 (6 bases). The CDR3 loop spans 13 amino acids. V was trimmed by 6 bases and J by 6 bases, leaving 14 bases between them. Germline CDR1 DFQATT, CDR2 SNEGSKA (reference sequence). Written as DNA, the CDR3 is TGCAGTGCCGCCGGGGGGCTTGATGAAAAACTGTTTTTT. This codes for CSAAGGLDEKLFF.

This clonotype appeared a few times. The V gene is TRBV12-3 or TRBV12-4, the J gene TRBJ2-3; 7 bases line up with TRBD2. J lost 7 bases, V lost 8 bases, and 6 bases had no gene match. The CDR3 extends over 12 amino acids. DNA of the CDR3: TGTGCCAGCTTTTCGGGGGGACATACGCAGTATTTT. This encodes CASFSGGHTQYF.